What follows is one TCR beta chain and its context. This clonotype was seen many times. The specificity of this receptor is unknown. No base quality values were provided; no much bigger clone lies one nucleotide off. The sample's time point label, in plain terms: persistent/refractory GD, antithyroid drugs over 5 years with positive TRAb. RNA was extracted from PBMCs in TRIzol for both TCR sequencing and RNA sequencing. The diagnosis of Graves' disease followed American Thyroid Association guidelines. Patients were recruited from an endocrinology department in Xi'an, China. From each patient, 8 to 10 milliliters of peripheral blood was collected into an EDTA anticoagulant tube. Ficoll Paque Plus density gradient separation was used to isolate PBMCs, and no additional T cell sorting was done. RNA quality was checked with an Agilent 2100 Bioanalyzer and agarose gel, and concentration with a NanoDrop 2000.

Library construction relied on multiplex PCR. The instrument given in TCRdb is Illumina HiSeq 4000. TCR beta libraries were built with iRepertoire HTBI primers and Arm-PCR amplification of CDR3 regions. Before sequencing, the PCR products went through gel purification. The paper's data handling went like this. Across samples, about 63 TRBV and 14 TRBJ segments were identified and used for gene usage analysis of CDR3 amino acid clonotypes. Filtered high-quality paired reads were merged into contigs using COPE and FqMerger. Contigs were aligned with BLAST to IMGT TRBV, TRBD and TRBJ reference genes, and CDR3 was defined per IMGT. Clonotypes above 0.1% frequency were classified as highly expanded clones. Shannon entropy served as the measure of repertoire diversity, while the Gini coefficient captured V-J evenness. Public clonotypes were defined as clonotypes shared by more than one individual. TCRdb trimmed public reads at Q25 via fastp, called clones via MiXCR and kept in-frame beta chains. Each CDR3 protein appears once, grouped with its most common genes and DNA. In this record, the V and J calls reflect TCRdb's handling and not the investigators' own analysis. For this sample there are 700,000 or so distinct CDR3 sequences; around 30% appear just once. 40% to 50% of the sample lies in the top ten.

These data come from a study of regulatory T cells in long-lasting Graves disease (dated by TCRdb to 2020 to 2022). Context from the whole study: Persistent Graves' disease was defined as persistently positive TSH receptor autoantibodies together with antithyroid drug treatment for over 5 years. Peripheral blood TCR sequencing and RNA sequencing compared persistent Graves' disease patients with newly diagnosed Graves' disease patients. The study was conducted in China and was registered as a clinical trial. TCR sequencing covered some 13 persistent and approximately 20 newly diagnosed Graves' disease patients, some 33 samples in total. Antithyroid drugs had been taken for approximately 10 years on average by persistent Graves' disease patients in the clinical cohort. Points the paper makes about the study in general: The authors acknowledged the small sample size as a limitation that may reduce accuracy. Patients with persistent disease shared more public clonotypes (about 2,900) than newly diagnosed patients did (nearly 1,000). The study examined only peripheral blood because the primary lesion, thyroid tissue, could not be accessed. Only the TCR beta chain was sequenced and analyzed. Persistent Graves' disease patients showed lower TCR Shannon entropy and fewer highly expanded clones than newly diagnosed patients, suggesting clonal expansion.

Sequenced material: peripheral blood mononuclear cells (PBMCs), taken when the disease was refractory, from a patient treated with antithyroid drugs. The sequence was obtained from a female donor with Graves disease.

The CDR3 sequence is CASSEKSSGTEAFF. The nucleotide sequence reads TGTGCCAGCAGTGAAAAGTCATCCGGGACTGAAGCTTTCTTT. The rearrangement combines TRBV6-1 with TRBJ1-1; no D gene is confidently identified. CDR1 MNHNS and CDR2 SASEGT were looked up in the germline V gene. V is cut by 2 bases and J by 5 bases, and the space between the germline ends is 12 bases. The CDR3 numbers 14 residues from cysteine through phenylalanine. Just the 42-base CDR3 DNA is kept, in frame starting at base 1.